This T cell receptor (beta chain) was identified in a study of CD8 T cells in ankylosing spondylitis. Overall study findings and caveats: Earlier authors reported some of these motif variants in reactive arthritis synovial fluid and blood. In ankylosing spondylitis blood, a motif of roughly 8 highly homologous TCR beta variants appeared characteristic. In ankylosing spondylitis patients, matched synovial fluid reportedly showed significant enrichment of disease-linked clones.

The CDR3 covers 16 residues. CDR1 and CDR2 from the germline V gene are WSHSY and SAAADI. V lost 6 bases to trimming and J lost 0 bases, with 15 bases between them. On this clonotype itself: Its antigen remains unidentified.

MiXCR, run by TCRdb on the 5' RACE reads, gives a single entry per CDR3 protein. Of 250,000 to 400,000 distinct CDR3 sequences listed, around 10% are singletons. The chain uses TRBV10-2 and TRBJ1-3; the D gene is possibly TRBD1 (6 bases). The TCR originated in a female donor with ankylosing spondylitis or in good health (not recorded which). Material: blood, either unsorted or a sorted T cell fraction (not recorded which). CDR3 coding DNA: TGCGCCAGCAGACGGGGGCAAGGAAACTCTGGAAACACCATATATTTT. This codes for CASRRGQGNSGNTIYF.